One and the same sample provided the 19 T cell receptor beta chains below, sequenced in a study of lymphopenia after photon versus proton radiotherapy. The data were produced by immunoSEQ multiplex PCR, yet TCRdb's version contains in-frame clones alone and is incomplete. The data contain 20,000 to 25,000 clones, around 89% of them singletons. The sequencing here drew on peripheral blood, taken from a patient treated with proton-based radiotherapy. The receptor source for this set is a man at least 80 years old with esophageal cancer.

The CDR3 DNA is TGCGCCAGCAGCCAAGATCTGATCCAGCCCATCAACACTGAAGCTTTCTTT. It translates to CASSQDLIQPINTEAFF. The rearrangement uses TRBV4-3 and TRBJ1-1; D not resolved. With 0 bases removed from V and 2 bases from J, the gap between germline ends came to 16 bases. Germline V gene data show CDR1 as LGHNA and CDR2 as YSLEER. The CDR3 consists of 17 residues.

V usage is TRBV5-6 and J usage is TRBJ1-6; D remains ambiguous. Deletions cut 4 bases from V and 7 bases from J, with 15 bases between. CDR1 is SGHDT and CDR2 is YYEEEE in the germline V gene. The CDR3 covers 15 residues. The CDR3 nucleotides read TGTGCCAGCAGCCCCAGGCGCGCCCCCAATTCACCCCTCCACTTT. It yields the protein CASSPRRAPNSPLHF.

The chain uses TRBV10-3 and TRBJ2-1; D is perhaps TRBD1 or TRBD2 (5 bases each). V lost 4 bases and J lost 4, with 8 bases in between. Germline V gene lookup returns CDR1 ENHRY and CDR2 SYGVKD. The CDR3 length is 13 residues. The CDR3 sequence: CAISGDGYNEQFF. Here the CDR3 DNA reads TGTGCCATCAGTGGGGACGGATACAATGAGCAGTTCTTC.

The chain uses TRBV5-3 and TRBJ1-1, with TRBD1 identical over 12 bases. TRBV5-3 is an open reading frame whose function is uncertain. The V segment lost 3 bases and the J segment 3 bases; nucleotides outside the gene matches: 6. This CDR3 has 16 amino acids. CDR3 sequence reads: CARSWGQGALYTEAFF. The CDR3 DNA follows: TGTGCCAGAAGCTGGGGACAGGGGGCATTGTACACTGAAGCTTTCTTT.

The chain has TRBV5-1 and TRBJ2-5; D is unclear. V was shortened by 5 bases and J by 2 bases, with 7 bases between the two germline ends. Per the germline V gene, CDR1 is SGHRS and CDR2 is YFSETQ. The CDR3 covers 12 residues. This CDR3 is CASRVEQETQYF. The DNA for the CDR3 is TGCGCCAGCAGGGTGGAACAAGAGACCCAGTACTTC.

The chain recombines TRBV5-4 with TRBJ2-3; TRBD2 matches 10 bases. Germline V gene lookup returns CDR1 SGHNT and CDR2 YYREEE (reference sequence). The CDR3 has 15 amino acids. J lost 1 base, V lost 5 bases, and 4 bases had no gene match. The CDR3 DNA reads TGTGCCAGCAGACCCGGGACTAGCGGCACAGATACGCAGTATTTT. It codes for CASRPGTSGTDTQYF. Looking up the rest from reference TRBV5-4 and TRBJ2-3 gives the full variable domain: ETGVTQSPTHLIKTRGQQVTLRCSSQSGHNTVSWYQQALGQGPQFIFQYYREEENGRGNFPPRFSGLQFPNYSSELNVNALELDDSALYLCASRPGTSGTDTQYFGPGTRLTVL.

This sequence joins TRBV19 and TRBJ2-7, with 7 bases aligning to TRBD1. The ends lost 3 bases at V and 6 bases at J; junction bases unmatched: 11. The CDR3 has 15 amino acids. Germline CDR1 is LNHDA and CDR2 is SQIVND (reference sequence). DNA for the CDR3: TGTGCCAGTAGTATTAGGACAGGAATATTGAGCGAGCAGTACTTC. Its translation: CASSIRTGILSEQYF.

The chain uses TRBV28 and TRBJ1-2; D unclear. V was pared by 1 base and J by 7 bases, with 22 bases between. There are 17 residues in the CDR3. Germline values: CDR1 MDHEN, CDR2 SYDVKM. The CDR3 coding sequence is TGTGCCAGCAGTTTATTCGCAATGCGAAGACAACGAGGTGGCTACACCTTC. Its protein is CASSLFAMRRQRGGYTF.

V and J are TRBV11-3 and TRBJ2-1, with a possible D match to TRBD2 (7 bases). V was shortened by 5 bases and J by 0 bases, with 17 bases between the two germline ends. The length of the CDR3 is 17 residues. From germline, CDR1 is SGHNT and CDR2 YENEEA. The CDR3 here is CASSPGGGSSSYNEQFF. The CDR3 region has the DNA TGTGCCAGCAGCCCGGGGGGCGGGAGCAGCTCCTACAATGAGCAGTTCTTC.

The gene calls are TRBV11-3 and TRBJ2-2; 7 positions match TRBD1. This CDR3 has 15 amino acids. Germline loops: CDR1 SGHNT, CDR2 YENEEA. Trimming removed 3 bases from V and 6 bases from J; junction bases left unmatched: 7. The CDR3 protein is CASSFRGPRAGELFF. CDR3 DNA: TGTGCCAGCAGCTTTAGGGGGCCGAGGGCCGGGGAGCTGTTTTTT.

This clone appeared once. Here the CDR3 DNA reads TGTGCCAGCAGCGAGCGGGGGGGCCTAGGGAATGAGCAGTTCTTC. Protein product: CASSERGGLGNEQFF. The V and J genes are TRBV9 and TRBJ2-1, with 10 bases matching TRBD2. Losses at the gene ends were 3 bases for V and 7 bases for J; bases not matched to a gene: 7. The CDR3 is 15 amino acids. CDR1 is SGDLS, CDR2 YYNGEE, per germline.

The gene calls are TRBV5-1 and TRBJ2-5; D remains ambiguous. Germline V lookup: CDR1 SGHRS, CDR2 YFSETQ. The V end lost 4 bases, the J end lost 2 bases, and 18 bases lay between the germline ends. The CDR3 is made up of 16 amino acids. The CDR3 DNA follows: TGCGCCAGCAGCCTTACTGGGAACAGAGCTCAAGAGACCCAGTACTTC. It yields the protein CASSLTGNRAQETQYF.

V gene TRBV5-5 combines with J gene TRBJ1-1, with 10 bases lining up with TRBD1. The CDR3 consists of 16 residues. Germline V gene data show CDR1 as SGHKS and CDR2 as YYEKEE (reference sequence). Trimming took 4 bases from V and 3 from J; bases not matched to a gene: 9. CDR3 sequence: CASSLFPGQGYTEAFF. CDR3 nucleotide sequence: TGTGCCAGCAGCCTGTTCCCGGGACAGGGGTACACTGAAGCTTTCTTT.

The CDR3 loop reads CASSDMVSNQPQHF. The CDR3 DNA reads TGTGCCAGCAGTGATATGGTTAGCAATCAGCCCCAGCATTTT. The chain links TRBV2 to TRBJ1-5; unclear D gene. CDR1 is SNHLY and CDR2 is FYNNEI in the germline V gene. Between the trimmed V and J ends, which lost 3 bases and 0 bases, there was a span of 6 bases. The CDR3 has 14 amino acids.

The chain combines TRBV5-1 with TRBJ2-7; perhaps D is TRBD1 or TRBD2 (5 bases each). The ends were cut back, 4 bases at V and 1 base at J, with 12 bases in the middle. The CDR3 is made up of 14 amino acids. Germline CDR1 is SGHRS and CDR2 is YFSETQ. CDR3 coding DNA: TGCGCCAGCAGCCCTGAGGGGTCATCCTACGAGCAGTACTTC. This translates into CASSPEGSSYEQYF.

The V call is TRBV5-1, the J call TRBJ2-3; no reliable D call. This CDR3 contains 15 residues. Trimming took 1 base from V and 6 from J, leaving 15 bases between them. Germline values: CDR1 SGHRS, CDR2 YFSETQ. The DNA for the CDR3 is TGCGCCAGCAGCTTGAGAACCCCCAGTAGGGATACGCAGTATTTT. Amino acids: CASSLRTPSRDTQYF.

The chain links TRBV29-1 to TRBJ2-1; D uncertain. The CDR3 spans 11 residues. V was pared by 5 bases and J by 7 bases, with 9 bases between. Germline values: CDR1 SQVTM, CDR2 ANQGSEA. CDR3 sequence: CSVWLGNEQFF. In DNA, the CDR3 is TGCAGCGTTTGGTTGGGAAATGAGCAGTTCTTC.

This clone is a singleton in its sample. This rearrangement joins TRBV5-5 to TRBJ2-3; TRBD2 matches 12 bases. This CDR3 spans 16 amino acids. Germline V gene sequence: CDR1 SGHKS, CDR2 YYEKEE (reference sequence). The trim removed 4 bases at V and 2 bases at J, leaving 5 bases unmatched. CDR3 nucleotides: TGTGCCAGCAGCCATTGGACTAGCGGGGTCACAGATACGCAGTATTTT. It translates to CASSHWTSGVTDTQYF.

This chain joins TRBV9 and TRBJ2-1, with D possibly being TRBD1 (6 bases). Trimming left V 3 bases short and J 4 bases short, with 11 bases between. This CDR3 region has 14 residues. Germline CDR1 SGDLS, CDR2 YYNGEE. The CDR3: CASSDRTVYNEQFF. DNA of the CDR3: TGTGCCAGCAGCGACCGGACAGTGTACAATGAGCAGTTCTTC.